This T cell receptor beta chain was identified during a study of T cell responses to AZD1222 COVID-19 vaccine. Study-wide points: Among the donors, most were white British and more were female, and clonal diversity was possibly underestimated.

This table comes from immunoSEQ multiplex PCR, and its TCRdb copy is limited to in-frame clones, with some not included. The sample holds 55,000 to 75,000 clones, roughly 89% seen once. Remarks on this clone: Its specificity is not known.

Source: peripheral blood, taken on day 0 of AZD1222 vaccination. This TCR came from an adult in good health.

The CDR3 loop is CSVDGTGSRTQAFF. The CDR3 bases are TGCAGCGTAGACGGGACAGGGAGTCGCACGCAAGCTTTCTTT. The gene calls are TRBV29-1 and TRBJ1-1; TRBD1 aligns across 9 bases. Germline assignment: CDR1 SQVTM and CDR2 ANQGSEA. J lost 9 bases, V lost 6 bases, and 14 bases had no gene match. This CDR3 region has 14 residues.